This record covers a single TCR beta chain. Original analysis: It was from reference gene primer amplification that nucleated cell counts were estimated. Assay: immunoSEQ multiplex PCR; the TCRdb copy retains only in-frame clones and omits some. V and J calls plus clone size are reproduced from that table; the DNA served to infer D and trimming. Seen here are fewer than 250,000 clones, around four fifths observed once, and the top ten hold around 6.5%. The record originates from a study of blood T cell repertoires in COVID-19. Study summary: The samples span acute and convalescent COVID-19 from the United States, Italy and Spain. T cells, B-cell-depleted T cells, or PBMCs supplied cDNA or gDNA.

The V and J ends lost 3 bases and 1 base respectively, with 12 bases between them. The CDR3 extends over 15 amino acids. Germline loops: CDR1 SGHNT, CDR2 YYREEE (reference sequence). The chain carries TRBV5-4 and TRBJ2-3; a possible D gene is TRBD1 (6 bases). The receptor was derived from a woman aged 55 to 70 with active or convalescent COVID-19. The specimen was peripheral blood. The DNA for the CDR3 is TGTGCCAGCAGCTCGACCAGGGGTGGCACAGATACGCAGTATTTT. Amino acid sequence: CASSSTRGGTDTQYF.